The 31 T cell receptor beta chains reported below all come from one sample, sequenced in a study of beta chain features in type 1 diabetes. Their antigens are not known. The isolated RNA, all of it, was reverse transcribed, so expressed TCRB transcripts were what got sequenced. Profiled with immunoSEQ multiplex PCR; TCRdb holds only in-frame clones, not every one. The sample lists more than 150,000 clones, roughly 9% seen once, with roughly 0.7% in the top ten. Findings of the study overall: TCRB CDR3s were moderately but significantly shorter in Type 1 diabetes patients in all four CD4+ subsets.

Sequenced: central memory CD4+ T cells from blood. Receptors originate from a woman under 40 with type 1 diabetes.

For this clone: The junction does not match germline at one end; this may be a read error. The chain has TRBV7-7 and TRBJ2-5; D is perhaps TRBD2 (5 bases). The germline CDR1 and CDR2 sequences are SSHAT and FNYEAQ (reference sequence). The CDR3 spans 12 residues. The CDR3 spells CASSGGGETQYF. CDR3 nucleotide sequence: TGTGCTAGCAGCGGAGGTGGAGAGACCCAGTACTTC.

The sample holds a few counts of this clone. The chain's CDR3 is CASSSTRAANEKLFF. The CDR3 DNA reads as TGTGCCAGCAGCTCGACCAGGGCTGCTAATGAAAAACTGTTTTTT. This chain uses TRBV7-2 with TRBJ1-4, with D perhaps matching TRBD1 (5 bases). The CDR3 runs 15 residues. From germline, CDR1 is SGHTA and CDR2 FQGNSA. V shed 4 bases and J shed 3 bases, with 12 bases lying between them.

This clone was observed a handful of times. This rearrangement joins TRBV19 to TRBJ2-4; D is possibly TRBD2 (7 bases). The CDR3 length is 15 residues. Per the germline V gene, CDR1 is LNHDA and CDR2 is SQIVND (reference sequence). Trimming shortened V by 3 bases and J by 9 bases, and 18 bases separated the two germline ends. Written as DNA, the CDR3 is TGTGCCAGTAGTATCGGGGGGCCTGTCCGGATCATTCAGTACTTC. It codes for CASSIGGPVRIIQYF.

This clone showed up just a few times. For the CDR3, the DNA is TGTGCCAGCGTTAAAAACTCCTACGAGCAGTACTTC. Translated: CASVKNSYEQYF. This sequence joins TRBV2 and TRBJ2-7; D is ambiguous. V was pared by 8 bases and J by 0 bases, with 8 bases between. Germline V lookup: CDR1 SNHLY, CDR2 FYNNEI. This CDR3 contains 12 residues.

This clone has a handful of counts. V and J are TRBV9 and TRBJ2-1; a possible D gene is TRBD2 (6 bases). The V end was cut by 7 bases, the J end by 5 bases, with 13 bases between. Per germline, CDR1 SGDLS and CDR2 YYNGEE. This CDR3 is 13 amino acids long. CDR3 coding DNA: TGTGCCAGCGTGGGTAGCGGAAACAATGAGCAGTTCTTC. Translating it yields CASVGSGNNEQFF.

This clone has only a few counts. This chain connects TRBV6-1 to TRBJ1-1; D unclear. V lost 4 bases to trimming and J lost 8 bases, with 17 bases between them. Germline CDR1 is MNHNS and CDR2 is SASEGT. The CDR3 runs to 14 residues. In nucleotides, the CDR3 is TGTGCCAGCAGTGTTACAGATGATGGAGGGGAAGCTTTCTTT. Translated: CASSVTDDGGEAFF.

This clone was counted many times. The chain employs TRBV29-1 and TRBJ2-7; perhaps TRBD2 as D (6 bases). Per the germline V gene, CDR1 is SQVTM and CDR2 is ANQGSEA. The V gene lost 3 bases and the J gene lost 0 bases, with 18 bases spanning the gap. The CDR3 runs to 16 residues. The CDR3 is CSVESASAKSSYEQYF. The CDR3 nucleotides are TGCAGCGTTGAGTCCGCTAGCGCCAAGAGCTCCTACGAGCAGTACTTC.

This chain's CDR3 is CASSLGSTSGSFQFF. The CDR3 nucleotides read TGTGCCAGCAGCTTAGGTAGTACTAGCGGGAGTTTTCAGTTCTTC. The J gene is TRBJ2-1, the V gene TRBV7-6; 11 bases fit TRBD2. Germline V gene data show CDR1 as SGHVS and CDR2 as FNYEAQ. The CDR3 runs 15 residues. V shed 1 base and J 13 bases; nucleotides not matched to a gene: 9.

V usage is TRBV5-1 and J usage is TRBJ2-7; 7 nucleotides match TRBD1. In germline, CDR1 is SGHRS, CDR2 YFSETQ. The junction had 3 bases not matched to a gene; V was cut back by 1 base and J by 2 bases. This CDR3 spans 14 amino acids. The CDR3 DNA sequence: TGCGCCAGCAGCTTGCTCGACAGGGCCTACGAGCAGTACTTC. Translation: CASSLLDRAYEQYF.

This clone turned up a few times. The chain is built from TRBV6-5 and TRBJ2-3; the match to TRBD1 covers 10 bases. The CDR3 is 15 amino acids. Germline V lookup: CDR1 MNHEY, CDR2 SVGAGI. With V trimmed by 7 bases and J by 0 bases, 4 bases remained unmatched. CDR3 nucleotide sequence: TGTGCCAGCACTAGACAGGGGGCTAGCACAGATACGCAGTATTTT. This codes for CASTRQGASTDTQYF.

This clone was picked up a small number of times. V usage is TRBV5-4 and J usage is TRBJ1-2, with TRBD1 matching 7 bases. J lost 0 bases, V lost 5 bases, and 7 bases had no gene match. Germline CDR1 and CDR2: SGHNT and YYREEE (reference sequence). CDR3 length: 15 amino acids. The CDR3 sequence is CASRPMTGTNYGYTF. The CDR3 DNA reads TGTGCCAGCAGACCGATGACAGGGACTAACTATGGCTACACCTTC.

DNA of the CDR3: TGTGCCAGCACCATTAGCGGGAATTACGAGCAGTACTTC. Amino acid sequence: CASTISGNYEQYF. The chain employs TRBV28 and TRBJ2-7, with TRBD2 matching 8 bases. The CDR3 is 13 residues long. Germline assignment: CDR1 MDHEN and CDR2 SYDVKM. The J segment lost 4 bases and the V segment lost 7 bases, leaving 6 bases of the junction unmatched.

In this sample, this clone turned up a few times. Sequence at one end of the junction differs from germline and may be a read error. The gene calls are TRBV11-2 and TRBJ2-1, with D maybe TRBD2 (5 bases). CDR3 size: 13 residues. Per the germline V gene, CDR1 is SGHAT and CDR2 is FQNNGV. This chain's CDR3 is CASTLLGRDEQFF. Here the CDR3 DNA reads TGTGCCAGCACCTTACTAGGTCGTGATGAGCAGTTCTTC. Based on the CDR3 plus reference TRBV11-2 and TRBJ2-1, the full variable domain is EAGVAQSPRYKIIEKRQSVAFWCNPISGHATLYWYQQILGQGPKLLIQFQNNGVVDDSQLPKDRFSAERLKGVDSTLKIQPAKLEDSAVYLCASTLLGRDEQFFGPGTRLTVL.

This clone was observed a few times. The CDR3 sequence: CASSLMGGEGFF. CDR3 DNA: TGTGCCAGCAGCTTAATGGGGGGAGAAGGGTTCTTC. This chain connects TRBV7-9 to TRBJ2-1, with a weak D call TRBD2 (6 bases). CDR3 length: 12 amino acids. V was clipped by 2 bases and J by 15 bases, with 14 bases between them. Germline CDR1 and CDR2: SEHNR and FQNEAQ (reference sequence).

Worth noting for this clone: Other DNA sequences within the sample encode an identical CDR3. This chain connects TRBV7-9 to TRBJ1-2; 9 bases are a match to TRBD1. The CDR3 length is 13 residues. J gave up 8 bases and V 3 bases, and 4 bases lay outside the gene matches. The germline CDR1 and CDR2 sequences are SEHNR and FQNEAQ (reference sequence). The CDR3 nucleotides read TGTGCCAGCAGCTTGGGACAGGGATCCGGCTACACCTTC. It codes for CASSLGQGSGYTF. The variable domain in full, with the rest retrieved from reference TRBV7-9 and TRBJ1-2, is DTGVSQNPRHKITKRGQNVTFRCDPISEHNRLYWYRQTLGQGPEFLTYFQNEAQLEKSRLLSDRFSAERPKGSFSTLEIQRTEQGDSAMYLCASSLGQGSGYTFGSGTRLTVV.

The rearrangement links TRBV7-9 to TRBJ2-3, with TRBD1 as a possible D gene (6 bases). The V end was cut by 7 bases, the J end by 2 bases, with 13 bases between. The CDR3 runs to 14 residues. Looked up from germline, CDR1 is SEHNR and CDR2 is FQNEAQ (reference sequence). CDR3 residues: CASTPRTVTDTQYF. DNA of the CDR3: TGTGCCAGCACACCCCGGACAGTCACAGATACGCAGTATTTT.

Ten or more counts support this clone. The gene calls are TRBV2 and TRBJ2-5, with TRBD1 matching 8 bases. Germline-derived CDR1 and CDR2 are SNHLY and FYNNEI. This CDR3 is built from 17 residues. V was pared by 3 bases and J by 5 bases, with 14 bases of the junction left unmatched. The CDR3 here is CASSDYGQGGFSETQYF. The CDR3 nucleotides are TGTGCCAGCAGTGATTACGGACAGGGAGGTTTTTCGGAGACCCAGTACTTC. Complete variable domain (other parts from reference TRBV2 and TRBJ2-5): EPEVTQTPSHQVTQMGQEVILRCVPISNHLYFYWYRQILGQKVEFLVSFYNNEISEKSEIFDDQFSVERPDGSNFTLKIRSTKLEDSAMYFCASSDYGQGGFSETQYFGPGTRLLVL.

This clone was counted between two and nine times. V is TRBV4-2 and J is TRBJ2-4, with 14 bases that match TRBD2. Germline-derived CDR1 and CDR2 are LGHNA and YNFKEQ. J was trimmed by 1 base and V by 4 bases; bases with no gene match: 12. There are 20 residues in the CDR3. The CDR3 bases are TGTGCCAGCAGCCCTTATGTGGGACTAGCGGGAGAAGGGGCCAAAAACATTCAGTACTTC. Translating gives CASSPYVGLAGEGAKNIQYF.

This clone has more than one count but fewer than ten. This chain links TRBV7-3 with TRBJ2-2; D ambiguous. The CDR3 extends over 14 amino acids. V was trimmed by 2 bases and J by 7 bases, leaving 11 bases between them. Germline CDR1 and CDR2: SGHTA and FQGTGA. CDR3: CASSLGLTGGELFF. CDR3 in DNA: TGTGCCAGCAGCTTAGGGCTTACCGGCGGGGAGCTGTTTTTT.

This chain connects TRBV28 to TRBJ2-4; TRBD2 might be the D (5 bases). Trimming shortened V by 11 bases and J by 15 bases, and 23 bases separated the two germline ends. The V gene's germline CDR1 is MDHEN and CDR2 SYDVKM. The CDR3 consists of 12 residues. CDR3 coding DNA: TGTGCCTCCCGTAGAGCTCTGGACTCCCCGTACTTC. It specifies CASRRALDSPYF.

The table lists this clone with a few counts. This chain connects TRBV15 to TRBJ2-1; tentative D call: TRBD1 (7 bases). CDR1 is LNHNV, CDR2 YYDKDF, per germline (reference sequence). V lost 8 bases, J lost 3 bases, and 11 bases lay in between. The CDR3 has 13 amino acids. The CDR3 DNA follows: TGTGCCACCTCTCAGGGGGGCTACAATGAGCAGTTCTTC. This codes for CATSQGGYNEQFF.

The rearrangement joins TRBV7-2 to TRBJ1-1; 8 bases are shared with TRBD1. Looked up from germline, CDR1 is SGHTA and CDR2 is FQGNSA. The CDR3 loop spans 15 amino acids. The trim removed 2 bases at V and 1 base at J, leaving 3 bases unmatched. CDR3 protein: CASSLQGAGNTEAFF. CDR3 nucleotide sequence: TGTGCCAGCAGCTTACAGGGGGCAGGGAACACTGAAGCTTTCTTT.

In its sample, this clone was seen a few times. CDR3 in amino acids: CASSSTGLEQPQHF. The CDR3 DNA is TGCGCCAGCAGCTCGACAGGGTTGGAGCAGCCCCAGCATTTT. V and J are TRBV5-1 and TRBJ1-5, with TRBD1 matching 7 bases. The trim removed 3 bases at V and 7 bases at J, leaving 7 bases unmatched. Germline V CDR1 and CDR2: SGHRS, YFSETQ. CDR3 size: 14 residues.

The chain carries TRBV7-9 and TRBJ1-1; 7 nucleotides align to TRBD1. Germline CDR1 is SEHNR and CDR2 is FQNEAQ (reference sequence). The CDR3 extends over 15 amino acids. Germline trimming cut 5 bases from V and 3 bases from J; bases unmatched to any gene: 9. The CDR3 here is CASSIRGYGDTEAFF. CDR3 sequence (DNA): TGTGCCAGCAGCATCAGGGGGTATGGTGACACTGAAGCTTTCTTT.

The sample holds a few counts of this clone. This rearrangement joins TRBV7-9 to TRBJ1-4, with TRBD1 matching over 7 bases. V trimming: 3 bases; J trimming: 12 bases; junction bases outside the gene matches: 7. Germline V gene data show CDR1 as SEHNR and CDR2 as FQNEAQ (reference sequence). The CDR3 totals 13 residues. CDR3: CASSLTTGEQLFF. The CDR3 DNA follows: TGTGCCAGCAGCTTGACAACAGGGGAACAACTGTTTTTT.

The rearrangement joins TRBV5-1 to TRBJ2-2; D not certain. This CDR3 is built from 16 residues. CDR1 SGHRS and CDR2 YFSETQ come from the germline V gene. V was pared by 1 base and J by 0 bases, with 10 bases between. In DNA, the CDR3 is TGCGCCAGCAGCTTGTTTGCGGCTTCGAACACCGGGGAGCTGTTTTTT. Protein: CASSLFAASNTGELFF. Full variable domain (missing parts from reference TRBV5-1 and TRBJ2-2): KAGVTQTPRYLIKTRGQQVTLSCSPISGHRSVSWYQQTPGQGLQFLFEYFSETQRNKGNFPGRFSGRQFSNSRSEMNVSTLELGDSALYLCASSLFAASNTGELFFGEGSRLTVL.

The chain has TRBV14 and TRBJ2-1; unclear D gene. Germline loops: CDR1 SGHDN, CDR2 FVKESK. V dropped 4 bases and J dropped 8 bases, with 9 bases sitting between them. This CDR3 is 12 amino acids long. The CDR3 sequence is CASSLAVHEQFF. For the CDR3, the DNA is TGTGCCAGCAGCCTCGCAGTCCATGAGCAGTTCTTC. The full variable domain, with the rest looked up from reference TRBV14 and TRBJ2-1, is EAGVTQFPSHSVIEKGQTVTLRCDPISGHDNLYWYRRVMGKEIKFLLHFVKESKQDESGMPNNRFLAERTGGTYSTLKVQPAELEDSGVYFCASSLAVHEQFFGPGTRLTVL.

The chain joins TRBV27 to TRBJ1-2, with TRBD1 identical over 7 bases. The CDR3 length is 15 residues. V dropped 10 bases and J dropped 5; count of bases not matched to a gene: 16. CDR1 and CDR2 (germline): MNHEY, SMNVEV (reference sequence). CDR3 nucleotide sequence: TGTGCCACCTCTTCGTACGGCGGGGACAGATATGGCTACACCTTC. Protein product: CATSSYGGDRYGYTF.

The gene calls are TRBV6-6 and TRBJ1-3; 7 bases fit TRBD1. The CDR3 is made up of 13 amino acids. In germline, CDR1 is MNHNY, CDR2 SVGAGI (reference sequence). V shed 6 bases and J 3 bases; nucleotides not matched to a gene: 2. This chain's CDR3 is CASRTGNGNTIYF. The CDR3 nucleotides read TGTGCCAGCAGGACAGGGAATGGAAACACCATATATTTT.

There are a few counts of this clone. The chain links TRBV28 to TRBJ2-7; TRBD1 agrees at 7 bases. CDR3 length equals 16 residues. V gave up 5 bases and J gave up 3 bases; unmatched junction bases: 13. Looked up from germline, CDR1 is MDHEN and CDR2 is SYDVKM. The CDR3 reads CASSGSTGAPYYEQYF. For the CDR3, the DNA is TGTGCCAGCAGTGGATCCACAGGGGCCCCTTACTACGAGCAGTACTTC.

The CDR3 sequence is CASRPQGLQETQYF. CDR3 bases: TGCGCCAGCAGACCTCAGGGGCTCCAAGAGACCCAGTACTTC. The chain links TRBV5-1 to TRBJ2-5, with D perhaps TRBD1 (6 bases). The CDR3 is 14 amino acids. The V gene's germline CDR1 is SGHRS and CDR2 YFSETQ. V dropped 5 bases and J dropped 1 base, with 12 bases sitting between them.